This TCR beta chain is from a study of blood T cell repertoires in COVID-19. Study-level information: Donors in the United States, Italy and Spain gave samples during acute or convalescent COVID-19.

From germline, CDR1 is SSHAT and CDR2 FNYEAQ (reference sequence). This CDR3 spans 18 amino acids. The data were produced by immunoSEQ multiplex PCR, yet TCRdb's version contains in-frame clones alone and is incomplete. The repertoire has tens of thousands of clones, over 60% of them found once; the top ten carry approximately 6.8%. Regarding this clone: The junction does not match germline at one end; this may be a read error.

The origin of this receptor is a woman between 45 and 65 years old with active or convalescent COVID-19. The sequencing input was peripheral blood. The chain recombines TRBV7-7 with TRBJ1-5; no definite D call. The chain's CDR3 is CASSFGGRDCISNQPQHF. The CDR3 coding sequence is TGTGCTAGCAGCTTCGGCGGTCGGGATTGTATAAGCAATCAGCCCCAGCATTTT.